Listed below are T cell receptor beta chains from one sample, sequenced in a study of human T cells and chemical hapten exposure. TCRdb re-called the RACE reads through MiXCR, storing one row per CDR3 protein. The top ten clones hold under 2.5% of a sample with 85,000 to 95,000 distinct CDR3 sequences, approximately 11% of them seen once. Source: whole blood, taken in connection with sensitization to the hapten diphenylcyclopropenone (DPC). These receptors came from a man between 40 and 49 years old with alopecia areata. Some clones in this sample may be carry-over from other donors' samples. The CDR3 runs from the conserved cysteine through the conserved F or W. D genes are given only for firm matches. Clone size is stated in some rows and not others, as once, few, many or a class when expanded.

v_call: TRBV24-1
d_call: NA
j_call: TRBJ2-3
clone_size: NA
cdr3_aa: CATSDLQTKTF
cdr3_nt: TGTGCCACCAGTGATTTGCAAACTAAGACCTTT

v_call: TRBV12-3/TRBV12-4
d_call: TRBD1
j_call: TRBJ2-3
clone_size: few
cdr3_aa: CASSVRQGPDTQYF
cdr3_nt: TGTGCCAGCAGTGTAAGACAGGGGCCAGATACGCAGTATTTT

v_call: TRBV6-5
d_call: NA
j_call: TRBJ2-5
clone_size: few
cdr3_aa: CASSYGETQYF
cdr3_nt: TGTGCCAGCAGTTACGGAGAGACCCAGTACTTC

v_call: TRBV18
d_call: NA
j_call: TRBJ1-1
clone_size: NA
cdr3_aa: CASSQGEDTEAFF
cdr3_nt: TGTGCCAGCTCACAAGGGGAAGACACTGAAGCTTTCTTT

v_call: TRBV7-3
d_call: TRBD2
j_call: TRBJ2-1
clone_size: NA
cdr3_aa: CASSSFGTSENEQFF
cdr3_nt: TGTGCCAGCAGCTCATTTGGGACTAGCGAGAATGAGCAGTTCTTC

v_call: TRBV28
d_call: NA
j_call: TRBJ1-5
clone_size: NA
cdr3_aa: CASNRDTLGNQPQHF
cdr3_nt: TGTGCCAGTAACCGGGACACTCTGGGAAATCAGCCCCAGCATTTT

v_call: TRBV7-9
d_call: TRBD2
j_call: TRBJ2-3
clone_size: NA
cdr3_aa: CASSSLAGGLSQYF
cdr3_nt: TGTGCCAGCAGCTCGCTAGCGGGAGGGCTTTCGCAGTATTTT

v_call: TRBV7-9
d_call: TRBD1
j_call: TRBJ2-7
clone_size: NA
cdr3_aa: CASSLAGTGKGTYEQYF
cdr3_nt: TGTGCCAGCAGCTTAGCCGGGACAGGGAAAGGGACCTACGAGCAGTACTTC

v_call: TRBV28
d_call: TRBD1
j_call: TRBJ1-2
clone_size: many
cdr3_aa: CASSSHRDRIYGYTF
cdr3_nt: TGTGCCAGCAGTTCACACCGGGACAGGATCTATGGCTACACCTTC

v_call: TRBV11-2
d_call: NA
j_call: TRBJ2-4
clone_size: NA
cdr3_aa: CASSLTGRSSIQYF
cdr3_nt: TGTGCCAGCAGCCTTACAGGGAGATCAAGCATTCAGTACTTC

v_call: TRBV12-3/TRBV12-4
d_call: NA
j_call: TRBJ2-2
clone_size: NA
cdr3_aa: CASSLIRDGELFF
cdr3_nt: TGTGCCAGCAGTCTCATACGGGACGGGGAGCTGTTTTTT

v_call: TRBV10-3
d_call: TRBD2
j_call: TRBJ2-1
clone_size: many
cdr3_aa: CAISRTSGYNEQFF
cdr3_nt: TGTGCCATCAGTCGGACTAGCGGTTACAATGAGCAGTTCTTC

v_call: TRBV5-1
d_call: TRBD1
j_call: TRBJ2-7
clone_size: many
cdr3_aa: CASSGGWDRAYEQYF
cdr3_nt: TGCGCCAGCAGCGGAGGGTGGGACAGGGCATACGAGCAGTACTTC

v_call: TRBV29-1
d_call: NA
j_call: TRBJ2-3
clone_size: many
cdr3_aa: CSVEAGTDTQYF
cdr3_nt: TGCAGCGTTGAAGCGGGCACAGATACGCAGTATTTT

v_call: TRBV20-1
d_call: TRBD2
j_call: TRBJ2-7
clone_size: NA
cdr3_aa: CSAPGLAYEQYF
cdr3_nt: TGCAGTGCCCCGGGACTAGCTTACGAGCAGTACTTC

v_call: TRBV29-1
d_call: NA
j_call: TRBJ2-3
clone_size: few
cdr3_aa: CSVAGRITDTQYF
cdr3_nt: TGCAGCGTTGCCGGCAGGATCACAGATACGCAGTATTTT

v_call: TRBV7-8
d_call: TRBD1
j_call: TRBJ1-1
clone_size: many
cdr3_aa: CASSPRQGVNTEAFF
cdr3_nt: TGTGCCAGCAGCCCTCGACAGGGAGTGAACACTGAAGCTTTCTTT

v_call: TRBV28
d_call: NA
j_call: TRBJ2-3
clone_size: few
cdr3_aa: CASSFRQEHTDTQYF
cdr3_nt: TGTGCCAGCAGTTTTAGACAGGAGCACACAGATACGCAGTATTTT

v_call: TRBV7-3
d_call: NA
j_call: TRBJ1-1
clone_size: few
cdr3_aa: CASRSPGANTEAFF
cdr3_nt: TGTGCCAGCAGATCCCCAGGGGCGAACACTGAAGCTTTCTTT

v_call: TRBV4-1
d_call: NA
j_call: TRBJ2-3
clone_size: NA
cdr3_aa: CASSQDRGKRTDMQYF
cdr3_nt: TGCGCCAGCAGCCAAGATCGCGGAAAACGCACAGATATGCAGTATTTT

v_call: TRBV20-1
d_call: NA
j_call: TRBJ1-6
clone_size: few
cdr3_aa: CSALQGSNNSPLHF
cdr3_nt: TGCAGTGCCTTGCAGGGCTCCAATAATTCACCCCTCCACTTT

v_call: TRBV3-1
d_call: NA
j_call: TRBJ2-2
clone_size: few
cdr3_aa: CASSRSSNAGELFF
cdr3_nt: TGTGCCAGCAGCCGGAGCAGTAACGCCGGGGAGCTGTTTTTT

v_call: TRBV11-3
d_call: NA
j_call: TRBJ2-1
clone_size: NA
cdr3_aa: CASSLVSVRQDYNEQFF
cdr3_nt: TGTGCCAGCAGCTTAGTCTCTGTCCGACAGGACTACAATGAGCAGTTCTTC

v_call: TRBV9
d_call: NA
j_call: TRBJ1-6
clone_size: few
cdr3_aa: CASSVDENGSPLHF
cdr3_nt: TGTGCCAGCAGCGTAGACGAGAATGGCTCACCCCTCCACTTT

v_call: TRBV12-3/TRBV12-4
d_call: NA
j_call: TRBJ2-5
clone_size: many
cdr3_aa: CASSRGQTTQETQYF
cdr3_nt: TGTGCCAGCAGCCGCGGACAGACTACTCAAGAGACCCAGTACTTC

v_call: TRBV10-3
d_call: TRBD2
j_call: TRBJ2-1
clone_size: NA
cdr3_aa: CAISLSGSGGEQFF
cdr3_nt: TGTGCCATCAGTTTAAGCGGGAGTGGGGGTGAGCAGTTCTTC

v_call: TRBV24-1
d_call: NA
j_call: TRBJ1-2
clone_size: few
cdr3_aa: CATSDPFFDGYTF
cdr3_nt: TGTGCCACCAGTGATCCCTTTTTTGATGGCTACACCTTC

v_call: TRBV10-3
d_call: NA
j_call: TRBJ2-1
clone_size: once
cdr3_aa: CAISGTGTRGEQFF
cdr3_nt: TGTGCCATCAGTGGCACCGGGACCCGGGGTGAGCAGTTCTTC

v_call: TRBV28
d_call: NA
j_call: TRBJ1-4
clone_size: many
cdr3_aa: CASSLWTASNEKLFF
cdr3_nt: TGTGCCAGCAGTTTATGGACAGCCTCTAATGAAAAACTGTTTTTT

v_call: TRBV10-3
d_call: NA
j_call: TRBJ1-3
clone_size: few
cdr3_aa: CAISERVGNTIYF
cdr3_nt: TGTGCCATCAGTGAAAGGGTTGGAAACACCATATATTTT

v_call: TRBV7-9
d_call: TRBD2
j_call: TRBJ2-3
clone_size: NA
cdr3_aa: CASSSVGLAEGLPTDTQYF
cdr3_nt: TGTGCCAGCAGCTCGGTCGGACTAGCGGAGGGACTCCCTACAGATACGCAGTATTTT

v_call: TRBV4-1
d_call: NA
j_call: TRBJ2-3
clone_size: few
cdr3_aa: CASRNPGRADTQYF
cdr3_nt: TGCGCCAGCAGAAACCCCGGACGCGCAGATACGCAGTATTTT

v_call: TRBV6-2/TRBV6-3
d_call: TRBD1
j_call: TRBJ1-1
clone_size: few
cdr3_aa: CASSYTKEHGQGGNTEAFF
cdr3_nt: TGTGCCAGCAGTTACACAAAAGAACATGGACAGGGAGGGAACACTGAAGCTTTCTTT

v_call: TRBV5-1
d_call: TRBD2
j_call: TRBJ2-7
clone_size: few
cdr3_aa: CASSATSGSYEQYF
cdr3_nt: TGCGCCAGCAGCGCGACTAGCGGCTCCTACGAGCAGTACTTC

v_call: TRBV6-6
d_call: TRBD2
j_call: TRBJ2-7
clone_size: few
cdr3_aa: CASSFGLAGYEQYF
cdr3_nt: TGTGCCAGCAGTTTCGGACTAGCGGGGTACGAGCAGTACTTC

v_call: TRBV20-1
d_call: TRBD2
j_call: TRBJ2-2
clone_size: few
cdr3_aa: CSASRLAGDTGELFF
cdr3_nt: TGCAGTGCTAGCAGACTAGCGGGAGACACCGGGGAGCTGTTTTTT

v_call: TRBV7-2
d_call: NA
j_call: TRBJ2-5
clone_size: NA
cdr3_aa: CASSLAFLVKTQYF
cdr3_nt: TGTGCCAGCAGCTTAGCCTTCCTAGTGAAGACCCAGTACTTC

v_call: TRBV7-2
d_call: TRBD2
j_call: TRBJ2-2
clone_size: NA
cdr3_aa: CASSPLGGRATGELFF
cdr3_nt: TGTGCCAGCAGCCCCCTGGGGGGGAGGGCCACCGGGGAGCTGTTTTTT

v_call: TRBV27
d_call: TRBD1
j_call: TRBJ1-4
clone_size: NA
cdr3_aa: CASRLDRGNEKLFF
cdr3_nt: TGTGCCAGCAGACTGGACAGGGGTAATGAAAAACTGTTTTTT

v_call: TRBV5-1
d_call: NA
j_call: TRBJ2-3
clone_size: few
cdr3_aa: CASSQLADTQYF
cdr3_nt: TGCGCCAGCAGCCAACTAGCCGATACGCAGTATTTT

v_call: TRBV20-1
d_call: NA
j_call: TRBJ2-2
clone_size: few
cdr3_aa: CSAVRGAGELFF
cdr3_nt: TGCAGTGCGGTCAGGGGGGCCGGGGAGCTGTTTTTT